A selection of T cell receptor beta chains follows, all from one sample in a study of response to subunit inactivated influenza vaccine. One entry per CDR3 protein results from TCRdb running MiXCR on the RT-PCR reads. The data contain under 800,000 distinct CDR3 sequences, approximately 13% of them singletons. This specimen was PBMCs from blood, taken 14 to 15 days before vaccination. The source of these receptors is a man aged 45-65 years who received an inactivated influenza vaccine. Both conserved end residues are part of each CDR3. A D gene is named only where the DNA matches it firmly. Clone size is not always given. Where it is, it says once, few, many or a class for expanded clones.

. TRBJ2-1 TRBV7-6 TRBD2 TGTGCCAGCAGCTCATACCCCCCGAGGCTAGCGGGAATCGATGAGCAGTTCTTC CASSSYPPRLAGIDEQFF
. TRBJ2-6 TRBV3-1 . TGTGCCAGCAGCCAAGTCCTATCTACCTCTGGGGCCAACGTCCTGACTTTC CASSQVLSTSGANVLTF
. TRBJ2-2 TRBV5-8 . TGTGCCACCTCTCACGGGGCGGTCACCGGGGAGCTGTTTTTT CATSHGAVTGELFF
. TRBJ2-1 TRBV9 . TGTGCCAGCAGCTGTAGGAATCCGGGATATGAGCAGTTCTTC CASSCRNPGYEQFF
few TRBJ2-1 TRBV7-9 . TGTGCCAGCAGCTTAAGGACAAATCTGCAGTTCTTC CASSLRTNLQFF
. TRBJ2-2 TRBV5-1 . TGCGCCAGCAGCTTGGAAGGGTTGGCCGGGGAGCTGTTTTTT CASSLEGLAGELFF
few TRBJ2-7 TRBV2 . TGTGCCAGCCAGATGACAGGGACTATCTACGAGCAGTACTTC CASQMTGTIYEQYF
. TRBJ1-2 TRBV5-1 . TGCGCCAGCGGAAGGGCAGGGGACTATGGCTACACCTTC CASGRAGDYGYTF
few TRBJ1-2 TRBV30 . TGTGCCTGGAGTGGACTAGATGGACAGCAATATGGCTACACCTTC CAWSGLDGQQYGYTF
. TRBJ2-3 TRBV15 TRBD2 TGTGCCACCAGCAGGGATCTAGCGGGGGGAACAGATACGCAGTATTTT CATSRDLAGGTDTQYF
. TRBJ2-7 TRBV3-1 . TGTGCCAGCGGCCAAGATCGACAGCCTTTCTACGAGCAGTACTTC CASGQDRQPFYEQYF
few TRBJ2-2 TRBV7-9 TRBD1 TGTGCCAGCAGCCCGGGACAGAAGAACACCGGGGAGCTGTTTTTT CASSPGQKNTGELFF
. TRBJ1-4 TRBV5-1 . TGCGCCAGCAGCCCTCGTCGACAGGCAACTAATGAAAAACTGTTTTTT CASSPRRQATNEKLFF
many TRBJ2-5 TRBV20-1 TRBD2 TGCAGTGCTAGCCCGGGGGGCCAAGAGACCCAGTACTTC CSASPGGQETQYF
few TRBJ2-3 TRBV15 TRBD1 TGTGCCACCAGCAGAGAGGGGACAGGGACAGATACGCAGTATTTT CATSREGTGTDTQYF
many TRBJ1-2 TRBV20-1 . TGCAGTGCTAGTCCCGGGCATACGGGCTATGGCTACACCTTC CSASPGHTGYGYTF
few TRBJ2-3 TRBV5-1 TRBD1 TGCGCCAGCAGCAACGGACAGGGAGGAGATACGCAGTATTTT CASSNGQGGDTQYF
. TRBJ2-6 TRBV6-1 . TGTGCCAGCAGTCCAAGCCGGGATCTACCGCTCTCTGGGGCCAACGTCCTGACTTTC CASSPSRDLPLSGANVLTF
. TRBJ1-1 TRBV6-2/TRBV6-3 . TGTGCCAGCAGGGGGACATCCAACACTGAAGCTTTCTTT CASRGTSNTEAFF
. TRBJ1-5 TRBV20-1 . TGCAGTGCTAGGTTAATGGATCAGCCCCAGCATTTT CSARLMDQPQHF
. TRBJ2-1 TRBV12-3/TRBV12-4 . TGTGCCAGCAGTTTCCCGACTTTCAATGAGCAGTTCTTC CASSFPTFNEQFF
few TRBJ2-5 TRBV5-5 . TGTGCCAGCAGCCCCCAGGGTTTCCAAGAGACCCAGTACTTC CASSPQGFQETQYF
. TRBJ2-7 TRBV15 TRBD1 TGTGCCACCAGCGGGGGAACAGGGGAATCCTACGAGCAGTACTTC CATSGGTGESYEQYF
. TRBJ1-3 TRBV9 . TGTGCCAGCAGCGTAGTCCCGTCAGGGGCTGGAAACACCATATATTTT CASSVVPSGAGNTIYF
. TRBJ1-1 TRBV7-9 . TGTGCCAGCAGCTTAATTCGTCAAAACACTGAAGCTTTCTTT CASSLIRQNTEAFF
few TRBJ2-5 TRBV19 TRBD2 TGTGCCAGTAGTAAACGGACTAGCGGGGAAGAGACCCAGTACTTC CASSKRTSGEETQYF
few TRBJ1-4 TRBV15 . TGTGCCACCAGCGAGGGGAGCACTAATGAAAAACTGTTTTTT CATSEGSTNEKLFF
. TRBJ1-1 TRBV10-3 . TGTGCCATCAGTCCCGAGGCGGCTGTGTCGACCTCCTTT CAISPEAAVSTSF
. TRBJ2-5 TRBV20-1 . TGCAGTGCTATAAAAAACAGTCCCCAAGAGACCCAGTACTTC CSAIKNSPQETQYF
few TRBJ1-2 TRBV2 . TGTGCCAGCAGGGGACCCACAGGGACACCTTCCTATGGCTACACCTTC CASRGPTGTPSYGYTF
. TRBJ2-1 TRBV20-1 . TGCAGTGCTAGATCCTCCGGGACGAAGGTGTTCTTC CSARSSGTKVFF
many TRBJ2-1 TRBV12-3/TRBV12-4 . TGTGCCAGCAGTTTGTGGGGGGAAGGGAATGAGCAGTTCTTC CASSLWGEGNEQFF
few TRBJ2-5 TRBV4-2 . TGTGCCAGCAGCCAAGGGACCCTCGGGGAGACCCAGTACTTC CASSQGTLGETQYF
. TRBJ2-1 TRBV20-1 TRBD2 TGCAGTGCTAGAGATCCAGCGGGGTCCTACAATGAGCAGTTCTTC CSARDPAGSYNEQFF
few TRBJ2-1 TRBV12-3/TRBV12-4 TRBD2 TGTGCCAGCAGTGACACACTAGCGGGGTCCTACAATGAGCAGTTCTTC CASSDTLAGSYNEQFF
. TRBJ1-2 TRBV6-6 . TGTGCCAGCAGCAGACAAGGGCGGGAGGGCTACACCTTC CASSRQGREGYTF
. TRBJ2-1 TRBV25-1 . TGTGCCAGCAGTGAATATTGGGTTGGGTCCTACAATGAGCAGTTCTTC CASSEYWVGSYNEQFF
few TRBJ1-4 TRBV4-3 . TGCGCCAGCAGCCAAGGAAGCCGACTGGTGGGAAGTGAAAAACTGTTTTTT CASSQGSRLVGSEKLFF
few TRBJ2-7 TRBV29-1 . TGCTCAGCAGGGTCCTCCTACGAGCAGTACTTC CSAGSSYEQYF
. TRBJ2-1 TRBV4-3 TRBD2 TGCGCCAGCAGCCAAGACGAGAGCGGGAGGGCCCGGTTCTTC CASSQDESGRARFF
many TRBJ1-1 TRBV4-3 . TGCGCCAGCAGCCAGATCATGGGCCCTCGGGCCACTGAAGCTTTCTTT CASSQIMGPRATEAFF
. TRBJ2-5 TRBV5-4 TRBD1 TGTGCCAGCAGCCCCTGGGACAGGGAAACAGAGACCCAGTACTTC CASSPWDRETETQYF
many TRBJ2-3 TRBV28 TRBD2 TGTGCCAGCAGTTCCCCCCTTGAAGCGGGGGGGCCGGGAGATACGCAGTATTTT CASSSPLEAGGPGDTQYF
. TRBJ2-3 TRBV20-1 TRBD1 TGCAGTGCTAGAACGGACAGGGGGAGCACAGATACGCAGTATTTT CSARTDRGSTDTQYF
few TRBJ1-6 TRBV2 . TGTGCCAGCAGTGAAGATTACAATTCACCCCTCCACTTT CASSEDYNSPLHF
. TRBJ1-2 TRBV30 . TGTGCCTGGAGTGGCGGTTTGAGTCGGGGCTACACCTTC CAWSGGLSRGYTF
few TRBJ2-7 TRBV20-1 . TGCAGTGCTAGAGATTCGTTGTACTACGAGCAGTACTTC CSARDSLYYEQYF